A single sample gave rise to the 24 T cell receptor beta chains below, sequenced in a study of identical twins. TCRdb recomputed calls from the 5' RACE reads with MiXCR, one row per CDR3 protein. The sample consists of approximately 300,000 distinct CDR3 sequences, less than 9.5% of them appearing once. These data also featured in a second study, about yellow fever vaccine responses in identical twins.

Material for sequencing was CD8+ T cells sorted from blood. These receptors were collected from a woman between 18 and 29 years old in good health.

This clonotype turned up a few times. The chain has TRBV7-9 and TRBJ2-7, with 9 bases fitting TRBD2. This CDR3 is 14 amino acids long. The V gene end was trimmed by 4 bases and the J gene end by 6 bases; junction bases not matched to a gene: 7. The germline V gene encodes CDR1 SEHNR and CDR2 FQNEAQ (reference sequence). CDR3 amino acids: CASSSPMTSGEQYF. The CDR3 nucleotides are TGTGCCAGCAGCTCCCCTATGACTAGCGGCGAGCAGTACTTC.

This clonotype was seen more than once but under ten times. The V and J genes are TRBV10-3 and TRBJ2-3, with 9 positions matching TRBD2. V lost 0 bases and J lost 2; bases outside the gene matches: 3. CDR3 length: 16 amino acids. Germline V gives CDR1 ENHRY, CDR2 SYGVKD. The CDR3 spells CAISESSGGTTDTQYF. In DNA, the CDR3 is TGTGCCATCAGTGAGTCCAGCGGGGGGACCACAGATACGCAGTATTTT.

This chain uses TRBV27 with TRBJ1-1; D remains unclear. The V and J ends lost 1 base and 6 bases respectively, with 12 bases between them. In germline, CDR1 is MNHEY, CDR2 SMNVEV (reference sequence). There are 14 residues in the CDR3. The CDR3, as DNA: TGTGCCAGCAGTTTATTCATGGGCTCCTCTGAAGCTTTCTTT. Residues: CASSLFMGSSEAFF.

This clonotype was observed at least ten times. This chain uses TRBV20-1 with TRBJ2-3, with 9 bases lining up with TRBD2. With 0 bases clipped from V and 6 bases from J, the junction kept 10 bases outside the gene matches. The germline CDR1 and CDR2 sequences are DFQATT and SNEGSKA (reference sequence). The CDR3 totals 16 residues. CDR3 region: CSARDQLAGVSDTQYF. CDR3 sequence (DNA): TGCAGTGCTAGAGATCAGTTAGCGGGAGTTTCGGATACGCAGTATTTT.

This clonotype was found a few times. This rearrangement joins TRBV3-1 to TRBJ1-1; no clear D gene. Germline values: CDR1 LGHDT, CDR2 YNNKEL (reference sequence). The V and J ends lost 0 bases and 4 bases respectively, with 12 bases between them. CDR3 length equals 15 residues. In nucleotides, the CDR3 is TGTGCCAGCAGCCAAGAGGGAGGCGGTGCCACTGAAGCTTTCTTT. It codes for CASSQEGGGATEAFF.

DNA for the CDR3: TGCAGCGTTGAAGAACGCAGGGCGCCCTACGAGCAGTACTTC. Encoded protein: CSVEERRAPYEQYF. This chain links TRBV29-1 with TRBJ2-7; maybe TRBD1 (5 bases). CDR1 and CDR2 from the germline V gene are SQVTM and ANQGSEA. This CDR3 comprises 14 residues. Trimming pared 0 bases from V and 2 bases from J, leaving 11 bases between.

The chain links TRBV7-2 to TRBJ1-4, with D uncertain. V gave up 6 bases and J gave up 7 bases, with 12 bases separating them. The CDR3 is 13 amino acids. Germline V gene data show CDR1 as SGHTA and CDR2 as FQGNSA. CDR3 protein: CASRGSGSEKLFF. CDR3 nucleotide sequence: TGTGCCAGCAGGGGATCCGGCAGTGAAAAACTGTTTTTT. Drawing the rest from reference TRBV7-2 and TRBJ1-4, the complete variable domain is GAGVSQSPSNKVTEKGKDVELRCDPISGHTALYWYRQSLGQGLEFLIYFQGNSAPDKSGLPSDRFSAERTGGSVSTLTIQRTQQEDSAVYLCASRGSGSEKLFFGSGTQLSVL.

The chain uses TRBV7-3 and TRBJ2-7; D might be TRBD1 (5 bases). Trimming cost V 5 bases and J 0 bases, with 17 bases left between them. This CDR3 is built from 16 residues. The germline V gene encodes CDR1 SGHTA and CDR2 FQGTGA. Here the CDR3 reads CASSPMGRQSSYEQYF. CDR3 nucleotide sequence: TGTGCCAGCAGCCCCATGGGGCGGCAAAGCTCCTACGAGCAGTACTTC. The full variable domain, rest sourced from reference TRBV7-3 and TRBJ2-7, is GAGVSQTPSNKVTEKGKYVELRCDPISGHTALYWYRQSLGQGPEFLIYFQGTGAADDSGLPNDRFFAVRPEGSVSTLKIQRTERGDSAVYLCASSPMGRQSSYEQYFGPGTRLTVT.

This rearrangement joins TRBV6-2 or TRBV6-3 to TRBJ2-1, with D hard to call. The V gene's germline CDR1 is MNHEY and CDR2 SVGEGT. The CDR3 consists of 17 residues. Trimming shortened V by 6 bases and J by 6 bases, and 24 bases separated the two germline ends. The CDR3 nucleotides read TGTGCCAGCAGCCATCCCCCCGTCCTCGACTCGGCCAATGAGCAGTTCTTC. Its translation is CASSHPPVLDSANEQFF.

This clonotype was seen repeatedly, ten times or more. This rearrangement joins TRBV7-8 to TRBJ1-4; the D gene is possibly TRBD1 (5 bases). Germline V gene lookup returns CDR1 SGHVS and CDR2 FQNEAQ. Trimming removed 3 bases at V and 4 bases at J, with 12 bases between. The CDR3 covers 15 residues. The CDR3 region has the DNA TGTGCCAGCAGCTTGCGGGGGACCCTTAATGAAAAACTGTTTTTT. This encodes CASSLRGTLNEKLFF.

The rearrangement uses TRBV28 and TRBJ2-1; D is unclear. The CDR3 is made up of 15 amino acids. The germline V gene encodes CDR1 MDHEN and CDR2 SYDVKM. Trimming cost V 4 bases and J 4 bases, with 14 bases left between them. The CDR3 DNA sequence: TGTGCCAGCAGTTCGTATCTCGGTCTGTACAATGAGCAGTTCTTC. It specifies CASSSYLGLYNEQFF.

The chain joins TRBV7-9 to TRBJ2-7; 9 bases match TRBD1. The CDR3 extends over 15 amino acids. Per the germline V gene, CDR1 is SEHNR and CDR2 is FQNEAQ (reference sequence). V dropped 5 bases and J dropped 1; count of bases not matched to a gene: 6. The CDR3 DNA reads as TGTGCCAGCAGCCTGGACAGGGGAAAGTCCTACGAGCAGTACTTC. Protein sequence: CASSLDRGKSYEQYF.

This sequence joins TRBV4-3 and TRBJ2-3, with 7 bases fitting TRBD2. Per the germline V gene, CDR1 is LGHNA and CDR2 is YSLEER. This CDR3 is 13 amino acids long. V was clipped by 1 base and J by 7 bases; unmatched bases: 2. The CDR3 DNA reads as TGCGCCAGCAGCCAAGCTAGCGGCCATACGCAGTATTTT. Its translation is CASSQASGHTQYF.

CDR3 region: CTCCPEATEVLAYEQYF. The CDR3 DNA follows: TGTACCTGCTGCCCCGAGGCGACAGAGGTCCTCGCCTACGAGCAGTACTTC. The chain recombines TRBV6-4 with TRBJ2-7, with D perhaps TRBD1 (5 bases). The CDR3 has 17 amino acids. CDR1 is MRHNA and CDR2 is SNTAGT in the germline V gene.

This clonotype was seen repeatedly, ten times or more. The chain couples TRBV5-1 to TRBJ2-1; no clear D. The V end was cut by 3 bases, the J end by 2 bases, with 6 bases between. The CDR3 covers 13 residues. In germline, CDR1 is SGHRS, CDR2 YFSETQ. As DNA, the CDR3 is TGCGCCAGCAGCTCCCTCCCCTACAATGAGCAGTTCTTC. This encodes CASSSLPYNEQFF. Filled out from reference TRBV5-1 and TRBJ2-1, the complete variable domain reads KAGVTQTPRYLIKTRGQQVTLSCSPISGHRSVSWYQQTPGQGLQFLFEYFSETQRNKGNFPGRFSGRQFSNSRSEMNVSTLELGDSALYLCASSSLPYNEQFFGPGTRLTVL.

The sample holds many counts of this clonotype. The chain carries TRBV20-1 and TRBJ2-7; D not certain. Between the trimmed V and J ends, which lost 0 bases and 0 bases, there was a span of 6 bases. This CDR3 region has 13 residues. Germline assignment: CDR1 DFQATT and CDR2 SNEGSKA (reference sequence). For the CDR3, the DNA is TGCAGTGCTAGAGACGGATACTCCTACGAGCAGTACTTC. Amino acids: CSARDGYSYEQYF.

The table lists this clonotype with many counts. CDR3 in amino acids: CASSETSGGPDTGELFF. The CDR3 DNA sequence: TGTGCCAGCAGCGAGACTAGCGGGGGGCCGGACACCGGGGAGCTGTTTTTT. This chain joins TRBV2 and TRBJ2-2, with TRBD2 identical over 13 bases. V trimming: 6 bases; J trimming: 3 bases; junction bases outside the gene matches: 7. The CDR3 totals 17 residues. Germline CDR1 SNHLY, CDR2 FYNNEI.

The rearrangement links TRBV7-9 to TRBJ2-5; no clear D. CDR1 is SEHNR, CDR2 FQNEAQ, per germline (reference sequence). CDR3 length equals 14 residues. Trimming stripped 0 bases from V and 5 bases from J, with 10 bases between. The CDR3 sequence is CASSLAAERETQYF. The CDR3 DNA is TGTGCCAGCAGCTTAGCAGCTGAGAGGGAGACCCAGTACTTC.

This clonotype came up a few times. The chain recombines TRBV3-1 with TRBJ2-3, with D hard to call. With 2 bases removed from V and 1 base from J, the gap between germline ends came to 13 bases. The CDR3 totals 16 residues. CDR1 and CDR2 from the germline V gene are LGHDT and YNNKEL (reference sequence). Written as DNA, the CDR3 is TGTGCCAGCAGCCAATACCGCGGTCGGGGCACAGATACGCAGTATTTT. Its translation is CASSQYRGRGTDTQYF.

The table lists this clonotype with many counts. Here the CDR3 DNA reads TGTGCCAGCAGTTACCGGCGGGGGGAGGAGACCCAGTACTTC. Translated, it gives CASSYRRGEETQYF. The chain employs TRBV6-2 or TRBV6-3 and TRBJ2-5; 8 positions agree with TRBD2. V trimming: 2 bases; J trimming: 5 bases; junction bases outside the gene matches: 4. Germline V gene data show CDR1 as MNHEY and CDR2 as SVGEGT. The CDR3 consists of 14 residues.

The CDR3 DNA reads TGTGCCAGCAGCAACCACAGGGCGGGAGGGCCCTACGAGCAGTACTTC. It yields the protein CASSNHRAGGPYEQYF. The chain has TRBV7-6 and TRBJ2-7; 9 nucleotides line up with TRBD2. Trimming cost V 5 bases and J 2 bases; bases outside gene matches: 10. CDR3 size: 16 residues. Germline assignment: CDR1 SGHVS and CDR2 FNYEAQ. Full variable domain (remainder filled in from reference TRBV7-6 and TRBJ2-7): GAGVSQSPRYKVTKRGQDVALRCDPISGHVSLYWYRQALGQGPEFLTYFNYEAQQDKSGLPNDRFSAERPEGSISTLTIQRTEQRDSAMYRCASSNHRAGGPYEQYFGPGTRLTVT.

The chain joins TRBV7-9 to TRBJ2-7; 9 nucleotides agree with TRBD1. Looked up from germline, CDR1 is SEHNR and CDR2 is FQNEAQ (reference sequence). CDR3 length equals 15 residues. Trimming cost V 5 bases and J 3 bases; bases outside gene matches: 8. CDR3: CASSPVGTGNYEQYF. In DNA form, the CDR3 reads TGTGCCAGCAGCCCAGTAGGGACAGGGAACTACGAGCAGTACTTC. The full variable domain, completed using reference TRBV7-9 and TRBJ2-7, is DTGVSQNPRHKITKRGQNVTFRCDPISEHNRLYWYRQTLGQGPEFLTYFQNEAQLEKSRLLSDRFSAERPKGSFSTLEIQRTEQGDSAMYLCASSPVGTGNYEQYFGPGTRLTVT.

The genes are TRBV27 and TRBJ2-2; D gene uncertain. Germline CDR1 and CDR2: MNHEY and SMNVEV (reference sequence). This CDR3 is built from 14 residues. Deletions cut 5 bases from V and 5 bases from J, with 12 bases between. CDR3 region: CASSLFKGTGELFF. The CDR3 coding sequence is TGTGCCAGCAGTCTTTTTAAGGGAACCGGGGAGCTGTTTTTT.

The chain is built from TRBV4-1 and TRBJ2-7, with D unresolved. CDR3 length equals 15 residues. CDR1 and CDR2 from the germline V gene are MGHRA and YSYEKL. Between the trimmed V and J ends, which lost 1 base and 7 bases, there was a span of 17 bases. CDR3 amino acids: CASSQVRDTSHEQYF. The CDR3 DNA follows: TGCGCCAGCAGCCAAGTGCGTGACACCAGTCATGAGCAGTACTTC.